This T cell receptor beta chain was documented in a study of brain T cells in children with intractable seizures. Study-level points and caveats: Absence of clones before surgery may stem from lower sequencing depth.

The repertoire was sequenced with immunoSEQ multiplex PCR; TCRdb's copy has only in-frame clones and lacks some. The sample contains about 340,000 clones, 93% of which appear only once. With respect to this clone: Its antigen remains unidentified.

Trimming pared 6 bases from V and 2 bases from J, leaving 14 bases between. The CDR3 totals 14 residues. The V gene's germline CDR1 is MNHEY and CDR2 SMNVEV (reference sequence). Stated time point: blood from clinic visit 5 months post-surgery; TSC patient then seizure free. Only cases whose brain tissue showed the highest T cell transcript signatures were sequenced. The V and J genes are TRBV27 and TRBJ2-7; D may be TRBD1 or TRBD2 (5 bases each). This TCR was sampled from a boy younger than two with tuberous sclerosis and intractable seizures. The sequencing used peripheral blood, collected roughly 5 months after surgery. CDR3 loop: CASSDRDGAYEQYF. The CDR3 DNA is TGTGCCAGCAGCGACCGGGACGGAGCCTACGAGCAGTACTTC.